The sequence of this T cell receptor beta chain was determined in a study of CD4 T cells in relation to SARS-CoV-2 and coronaviruses. Notes on the study in general: No crossreactivity against non-spike viral proteins was tested here.

Before the COVID-19 pandemic, during about 2011-2018, CD4+ T cells were taken from unexposed donors. Isolation of CD4+ T cells took place after about eleven days in culture. Libraries were prepared by immunoSEQ multiplex PCR; TCRdb keeps only in-frame clonotypes and omits some of them. The repertoire holds roughly 24,000 clones, with 65% to 80% as singletons. About this clone: Antigen specificity is unknown.

The receptor was isolated from a human donor in good health. Input material: CD4+ T cells from PBMCs, cultured in vitro.

CDR3 protein: CASRGTGEQFF. CDR3 coding DNA: TGTGCCAGCAGGGGCACGGGTGAGCAGTTCTTC. The rearrangement uses TRBV6-5 and TRBJ2-1; D call uncertain. The CDR3 covers 11 residues. V was clipped by 6 bases and J by 9 bases, with 9 bases between them. Germline V CDR1 and CDR2: MNHEY, SVGAGI.